The clone carrying this TCR beta chain was counted only a few times. Its antigen is unidentified. Using its own MiXCR run on the 5' RACE reads, TCRdb lists one record per CDR3 protein. The sample carries under 300,000 distinct CDR3 sequences, 6.9% recorded once. The sample comes from a study of T cells after yellow fever vaccination. The study, taken as a whole, reports: The booster saw the reappearance of most primary-vaccination clones (about 95% CD4, around 90% CD8). FACS-sorted repertoires could contain abundant clonotypes contaminating from the bulk population.

This CDR3 has 14 residues. Per the germline V gene, CDR1 is LGHNA and CDR2 is YSLEER. V gave up 0 bases and J gave up 4 bases, with 4 bases separating them. The TCR comes from a young man who received the YFV17D yellow fever vaccine. Sample: CD4+ T cells sorted from PBMCs, taken 15 days after the yellow fever booster vaccination. The genes are TRBV4-3 and TRBJ2-6; no firm D call. CDR3 protein: CASSQDQGANVLTF. CDR3 DNA: TGCGCCAGCAGCCAAGATCAGGGGGCCAACGTCCTGACTTTC.